The rows below give T cell receptor beta chains drawn from one sample of a study of T-cell reconstitution after alpha-beta-depleted transplantation in children. TCRdb passed the PCR reads through MiXCR, listing each CDR3 protein once. The profile covers a few hundred thousand distinct CDR3 sequences, with 43% appearing a single time and approximately 30% taken by the ten largest. The starting material was PBMCs, obtained before TCRalphabeta/CD19-depleted stem cell transplant. Source of these receptors: a girl aged 2 to 10 with aplastic anemia, due to receive a stem cell transplant. Each CDR3 is given with its conserved first and last residue. Each record gives: J gene, V gene, D gene, CDR3 protein. A D gene is named only where the DNA matches it firmly.

>TRBJ2-1|TRBV7-9|TRBD1
CASRQGVGEQFF
>TRBJ1-1|TRBV10-3|NA
CAISENTEAFF
>TRBJ1-1|TRBV18|NA
CASSPDSGMGVAEAFF
>TRBJ1-2|TRBV15|NA
CATSEAEYGYTF
>TRBJ2-6|TRBV28|TRBD1
CASSLYLRTGGLAGANVLTF
>TRBJ2-3|TRBV13|TRBD2
CASESPTSGLRDTQYF
>TRBJ1-2|TRBV12-3/TRBV12-4|NA
CASSPRQANYGYTF
>TRBJ2-7|TRBV20-1|TRBD1
CSARDLLQGANERYF
>TRBJ2-2|TRBV5-1|NA
CASATDRRETGELFF
>TRBJ2-5|TRBV28|TRBD2
CASSSSGVAGETQYF